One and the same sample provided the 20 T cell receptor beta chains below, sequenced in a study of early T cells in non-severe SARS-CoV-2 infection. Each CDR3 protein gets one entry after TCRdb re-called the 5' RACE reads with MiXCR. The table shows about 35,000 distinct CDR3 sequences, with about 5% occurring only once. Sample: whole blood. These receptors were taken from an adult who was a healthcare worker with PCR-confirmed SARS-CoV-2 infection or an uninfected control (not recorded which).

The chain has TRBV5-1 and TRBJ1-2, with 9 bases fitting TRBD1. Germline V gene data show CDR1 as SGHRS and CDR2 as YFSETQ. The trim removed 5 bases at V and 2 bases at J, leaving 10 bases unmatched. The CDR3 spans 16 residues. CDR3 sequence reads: CASRLPGQGSNYGYTF. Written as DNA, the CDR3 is TGCGCCAGCAGACTCCCGGGACAGGGCTCGAACTATGGCTACACCTTC.

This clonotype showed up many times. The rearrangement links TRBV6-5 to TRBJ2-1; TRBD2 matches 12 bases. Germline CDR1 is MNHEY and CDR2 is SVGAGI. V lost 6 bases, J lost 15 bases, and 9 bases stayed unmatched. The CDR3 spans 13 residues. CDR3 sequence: CASRRTSGGPLFF. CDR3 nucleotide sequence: TGTGCCAGCAGGAGAACTAGCGGGGGGCCGTTGTTCTTC.

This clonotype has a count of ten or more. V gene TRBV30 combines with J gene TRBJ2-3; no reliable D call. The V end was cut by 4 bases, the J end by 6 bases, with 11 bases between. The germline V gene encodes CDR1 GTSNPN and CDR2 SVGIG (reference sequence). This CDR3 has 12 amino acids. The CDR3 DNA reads TGTGCCTGGACAGTTACGAGTGATACGCAGTATTTT. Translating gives CAWTVTSDTQYF.

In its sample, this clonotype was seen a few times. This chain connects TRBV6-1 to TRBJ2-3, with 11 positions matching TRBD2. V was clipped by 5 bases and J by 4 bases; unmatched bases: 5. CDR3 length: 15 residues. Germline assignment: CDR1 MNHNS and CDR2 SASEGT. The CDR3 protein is CASSNIAGGADTQYF. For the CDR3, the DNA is TGTGCCAGCAGTAACATAGCGGGGGGGGCAGATACGCAGTATTTT.

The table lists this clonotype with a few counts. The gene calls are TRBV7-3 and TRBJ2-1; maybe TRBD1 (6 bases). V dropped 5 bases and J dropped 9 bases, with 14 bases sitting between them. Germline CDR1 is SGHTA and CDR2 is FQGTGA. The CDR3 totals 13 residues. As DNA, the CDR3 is TGTGCCAGCAGCCGCTCCCTAGGGGGTGAGCAGTTCTTC. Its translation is CASSRSLGGEQFF.

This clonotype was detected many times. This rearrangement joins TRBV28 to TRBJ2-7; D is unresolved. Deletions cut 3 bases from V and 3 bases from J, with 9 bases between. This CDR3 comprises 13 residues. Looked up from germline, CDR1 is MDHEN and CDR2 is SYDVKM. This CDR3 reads CASSLGIGYEQYF. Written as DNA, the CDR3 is TGTGCCAGCAGTTTGGGTATAGGCTACGAGCAGTACTTC.

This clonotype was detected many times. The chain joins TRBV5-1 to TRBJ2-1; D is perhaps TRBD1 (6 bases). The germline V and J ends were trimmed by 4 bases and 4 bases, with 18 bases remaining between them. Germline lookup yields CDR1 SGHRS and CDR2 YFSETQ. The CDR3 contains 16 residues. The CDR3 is CASSPRDRGGYNEQFF. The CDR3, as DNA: TGCGCCAGCAGCCCCAGGGACCGAGGGGGTTACAATGAGCAGTTCTTC. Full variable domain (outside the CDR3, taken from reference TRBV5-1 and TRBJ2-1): KAGVTQTPRYLIKTRGQQVTLSCSPISGHRSVSWYQQTPGQGLQFLFEYFSETQRNKGNFPGRFSGRQFSNSRSEMNVSTLELGDSALYLCASSPRDRGGYNEQFFGPGTRLTVL.

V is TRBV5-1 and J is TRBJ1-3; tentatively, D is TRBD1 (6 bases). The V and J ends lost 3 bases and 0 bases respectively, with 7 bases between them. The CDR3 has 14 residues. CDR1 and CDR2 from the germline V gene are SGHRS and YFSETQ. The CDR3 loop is CASSWDNSGNTIYF. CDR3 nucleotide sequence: TGCGCCAGCAGCTGGGACAACTCTGGAAACACCATATATTTT. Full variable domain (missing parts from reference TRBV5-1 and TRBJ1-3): KAGVTQTPRYLIKTRGQQVTLSCSPISGHRSVSWYQQTPGQGLQFLFEYFSETQRNKGNFPGRFSGRQFSNSRSEMNVSTLELGDSALYLCASSWDNSGNTIYFGEGSWLTVV.

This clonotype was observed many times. The CDR3: CASSLGLAGNNEQFF. Here the CDR3 DNA reads TGCGCCAGCAGCTTGGGACTAGCGGGGAACAATGAGCAGTTCTTC. The rearrangement joins TRBV5-1 to TRBJ2-1; 11 bases fit TRBD2. This CDR3 has 15 residues. Germline V gene sequence: CDR1 SGHRS, CDR2 YFSETQ. The ends lost 0 bases at V and 5 bases at J; junction bases unmatched: 1.

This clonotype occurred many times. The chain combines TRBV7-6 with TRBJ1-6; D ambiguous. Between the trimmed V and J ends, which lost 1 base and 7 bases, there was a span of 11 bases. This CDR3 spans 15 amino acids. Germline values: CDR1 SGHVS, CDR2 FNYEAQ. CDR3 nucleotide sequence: TGTGCCAGCAGCTTAGGTCGGCCGGTCAATTCACCCCTCCACTTT. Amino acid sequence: CASSLGRPVNSPLHF.

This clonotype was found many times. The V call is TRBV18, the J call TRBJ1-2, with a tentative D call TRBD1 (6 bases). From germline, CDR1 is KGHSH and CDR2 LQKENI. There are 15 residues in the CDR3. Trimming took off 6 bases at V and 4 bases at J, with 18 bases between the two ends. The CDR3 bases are TGTGCCAGCTCCCCAGTACAGGGAGAAGGCTATGGCTACACCTTC. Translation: CASSPVQGEGYGYTF.

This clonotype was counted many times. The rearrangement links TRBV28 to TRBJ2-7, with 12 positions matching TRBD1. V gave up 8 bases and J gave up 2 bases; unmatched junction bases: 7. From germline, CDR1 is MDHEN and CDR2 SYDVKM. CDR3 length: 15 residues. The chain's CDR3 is CASVGTGGYTYEQYF. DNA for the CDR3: TGTGCCAGCGTTGGGACAGGGGGCTATACCTACGAGCAGTACTTC.

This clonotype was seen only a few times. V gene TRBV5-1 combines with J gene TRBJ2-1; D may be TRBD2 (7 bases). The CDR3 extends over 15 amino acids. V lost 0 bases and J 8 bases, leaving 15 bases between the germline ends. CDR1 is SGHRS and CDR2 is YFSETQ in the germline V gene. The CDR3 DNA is TGCGCCAGCAGCTTGGCCCGGGGGGCCGTAGATGAGCAGTTCTTC. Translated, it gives CASSLARGAVDEQFF.

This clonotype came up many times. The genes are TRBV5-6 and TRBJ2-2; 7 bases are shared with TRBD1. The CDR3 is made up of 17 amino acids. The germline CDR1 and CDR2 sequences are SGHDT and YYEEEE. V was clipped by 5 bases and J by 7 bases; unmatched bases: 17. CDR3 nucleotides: TGTGCCAGCAGTTTCTTCCTGACAGGGACGGAGGACGGGGAGCTGTTTTTT. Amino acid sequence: CASSFFLTGTEDGELFF.

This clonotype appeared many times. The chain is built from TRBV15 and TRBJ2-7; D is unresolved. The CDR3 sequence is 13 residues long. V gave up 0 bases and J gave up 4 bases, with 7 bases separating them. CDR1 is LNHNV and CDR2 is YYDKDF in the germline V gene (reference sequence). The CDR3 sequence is CATSREGRYEQYF. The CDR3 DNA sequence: TGTGCCACCAGCAGAGAAGGCAGGTACGAGCAGTACTTC.

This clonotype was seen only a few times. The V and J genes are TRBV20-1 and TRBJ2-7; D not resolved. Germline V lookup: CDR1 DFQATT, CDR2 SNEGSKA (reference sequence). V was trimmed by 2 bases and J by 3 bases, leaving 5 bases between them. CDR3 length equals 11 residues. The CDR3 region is CSARYGYEQYF. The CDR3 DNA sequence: TGCAGTGCTAGATATGGCTACGAGCAGTACTTC.

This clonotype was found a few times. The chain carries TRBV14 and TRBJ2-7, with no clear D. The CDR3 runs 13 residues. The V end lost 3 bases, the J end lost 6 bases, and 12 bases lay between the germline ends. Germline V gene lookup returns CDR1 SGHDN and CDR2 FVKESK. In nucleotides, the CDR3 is TGTGCCAGCAGCCAGCAAACGCTCAGCGAGCAGTACTTC. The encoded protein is CASSQQTLSEQYF.

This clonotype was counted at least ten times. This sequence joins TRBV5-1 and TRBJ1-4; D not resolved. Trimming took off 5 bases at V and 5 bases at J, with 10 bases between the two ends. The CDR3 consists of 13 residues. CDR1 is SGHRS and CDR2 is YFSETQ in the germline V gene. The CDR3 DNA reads TGCGCCAGCAGTGGGCGGGAGAATGAAAAACTGTTTTTT. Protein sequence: CASSGRENEKLFF.

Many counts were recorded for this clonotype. CDR3 in DNA: TGTGCCAGCTACCACAGCGGGTCTGGGGCCAACGTCCTGACTTTC. Protein product: CASYHSGSGANVLTF. The chain joins TRBV12-3 or TRBV12-4 to TRBJ2-6; perhaps TRBD2 as D (6 bases). This CDR3 is built from 15 residues. With 8 bases removed from V and 1 base from J, the gap between germline ends came to 12 bases.

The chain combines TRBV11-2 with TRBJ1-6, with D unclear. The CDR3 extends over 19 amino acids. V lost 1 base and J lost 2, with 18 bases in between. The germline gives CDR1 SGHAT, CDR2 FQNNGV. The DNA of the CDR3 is TGTGCCAGCAGCTTAGCCGTACGGGGTCGCGCGGCCTATAATTCACCCCTCCACTTT. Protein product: CASSLAVRGRAAYNSPLHF.